The clone carrying this TCR beta chain has only a few counts. The target antigen is unknown. The data were produced by immunoSEQ multiplex PCR, yet TCRdb's version contains in-frame clones alone and is incomplete. The table records about 90,000 clones, roughly 86% of them present only once. This specimen belongs to a study of T cell responses to AZD1222 COVID-19 vaccine. Per germline, CDR1 SGHDN and CDR2 FVKESK. The trim removed 1 base at V and 2 bases at J, leaving 16 bases unmatched. This CDR3 comprises 21 residues. Whole-study results and caveats: A mostly white British donor set with more females was recruited, and clonal diversity was possibly underestimated.

Sequenced here: peripheral blood, sampled on day 0 of AZD1222 vaccination. This chain joins TRBV14 and TRBJ2-1, with TRBD2 identical over 11 bases. This receptor was taken from an adult in good health. CDR3: CASSQATLAGAHGDPYNEQFF. In DNA, the CDR3 is TGTGCCAGCAGCCAAGCGACACTAGCGGGAGCCCACGGCGACCCCTACAATGAGCAGTTCTTC.